This entry describes one T cell receptor beta chain. Its cognate antigen is unknown. These data originate in a study of cytomegalovirus exposure and HLA in healthy donors. PCR primers comprised 60 Vbeta and 13 Jbeta primers. Sequencing used immunoSEQ multiplex PCR; TCRdb keeps in-frame clones, though not all of them. The repertoire includes more than 100,000 clones, around 65% of them detected once, and 1.5% sits in the top ten. Study-wide results and caveats: What was likely a sequencing artifact was a cluster of highly shared sequence variants. In a later analysis, a missense DCLRE1C variant was linked to TCR beta V- and J-gene trimming. Sequencing depth across donors, presence/absence analyses assumed, was roughly uniform.

Germline CDR1 and CDR2: LNHDA and SQIVND (reference sequence). The CDR3 totals 13 residues. V was trimmed by 8 bases and J by 10 bases, leaving 20 bases between them. The receptor's source is a man between 18 and 29 years old in good health and CMV-seronegative. The chain joins TRBV19 to TRBJ2-5; weak D call: TRBD2 (6 bases). The sequencing input was PBMCs. The DNA for the CDR3 is TGTGCCAGTGGGTTGGGGGGAATGACCCACCAGTACTTC. It encodes CASGLGGMTHQYF.